This T cell receptor beta chain was sequenced in a study of blood T cells in healthy people across ages (dated by TCRdb to 2015 to 2017). For context, the study as a whole: In model experiments, template switching captured about one uniquely barcoded TCR beta cDNA molecule for every two T cells. Using deep sequencing normalized with unique cDNA molecular identifiers, the study measured how TCR beta repertoire diversity changes with age. To avoid experimental bias, donors of different ages were randomly spread across the sequencing lanes. Four age groups were formed from the donors: young (average about 15 years), middle-aged (around 41), aged (more than 55) and long-lived (about 80). Two additional independent replicas of 1 million unique cDNA reads from the same blood draw were analyzed for two donors (one aged 18 to 30 and one aged 80 or older).

A remark on this clonotype: Its specific antigen is unknown. No per-base quality is available; no much larger clone lies one base away.

The CDR3 numbers 16 residues from cysteine through phenylalanine. Kept here is only the CDR3 DNA, which spans 48 bases and is read in frame from base 1. According to the germline V gene, CDR1 reads SGHRS and CDR2 reads YFSETQ. V lost 3 bases and J lost 0 bases, and the count of bases not matched to a germline gene is 2. Donors were a few dozen systemically healthy Caucasian individuals from Russia aged roughly 6 to 90 years. About 9.6 milliliters of peripheral blood were collected from each donor into EDTA-treated Vacutainer tubes. Ficoll-Paque density-gradient centrifugation was used to isolate PBMCs, with at least 7 million per sample. Total RNA, at least 6 micrograms per sample, was extracted from PBMCs with Trizol reagent. Naive CD45RAhigh/CD27high T cell percentages were measured by flow cytometry on a PBMC aliquot from every donor. The method behind the library was 5' RACE. The instrument was an Illumina HiSeq 2500. The second PCR ran for roughly 7 to 12 cycles and used a J-beta primer mix along with a sample-barcoded 5' primer. Each TCR beta cDNA molecule received a unique molecular identifier from a template-switch 5' adaptor carrying 12 random nucleotides. At least 2.5 million CDR3-containing paired-end reads were obtained from each sample. All of the RNA was converted into first-strand cDNA using the Mint cDNA synthesis kit, with a TRBC-specific oligonucleotide serving as the primer. After uracil-DNA glycosylase treatment, a first 18-cycle PCR used universal primers M1SS and BC2_uni_R on all cDNA. Turning to the authors' computational methods: For normalization, 1 million high-quality reads, each with a distinct molecular identifier, were randomly selected from each sample. Instead of being binned into consensus sequences, reads that shared molecular identifiers were thrown out. MiTCR, with a Q25 quality threshold and the strictest error-elimination algorithm, was used for CDR3 identification, clonotype clustering and error correction. A nonparametric unseen species model with Euler transformation was used to estimate lower-bound total TCR beta diversity. The public reads were run again by TCRdb, first through fastp at Q25 and then through MiXCR, and only productive beta chains were kept. A single entry per CDR3 protein holds the most common genes and DNA from its merged rows. For this entry, the V and J calls and clone size follow TCRdb and not the study's own pipeline. Here the sample has some 1,500,000 distinct CDR3 sequences; under 55% occur a single time. Together, the top ten hold over 3.5% of the sample.

Broader findings and caveats from the paper: As age increased, observed TCR beta diversity per million T cells dropped in a roughly linear way, and a significant reduction was already evident by age around 41. Compared with the aged group, more naive CD4+ T cells, fewer expanded clones and increased TCR diversity were shown by the long-lived group, suggesting age selection. Observed TCR beta diversity correlated strongly with the percentage of naive T cells measured by flow cytometry. Donor CMV infection status was unknown, potentially confounding age-related changes in expanded clonotypes. Total diversity estimates from one million sequenced T cells were considered lower bounds and underestimates. Conclusive comparison of naive and antigen-experienced compartments was prevented by the profiling of bulk unsorted PBMCs.

This chain joins TRBV5-1 to TRBJ1-5, with TRBD1 identical over 11 junction bases. The sequenced material came from blood. The source is a young woman in good health. CDR3 loop: CASSWGQGDSNQPQHF. The bases read TGCGCCAGCAGCTGGGGACAGGGGGATAGCAATCAGCCCCAGCATTTT.